These T cell receptor beta chains were read from a single sample in a study of T cell responses to AZD1222 COVID-19 vaccine. Using immunoSEQ multiplex PCR, the repertoire was profiled, and TCRdb retains in-frame clones only, with some absent. The table lists roughly 180,000 clones, about 94% of them singletons. Sequenced material: peripheral blood, taken on day 0 of AZD1222 vaccination. These receptor sequences come from an adult in good health. Both conserved end residues are part of each CDR3. The D gene is left open where the match is weak. The size of a clone is reported for some rows only, either as once, few or many, or as a class for expanded clones.

V: TRBV5-1; size: -; J: TRBJ2-1; D: -; DNA: TGCGCCAGCAGTCCCTGGACTGGGTCCGAGCAGTTCTTC; CDR3: CASSPWTGSEQFF
V: TRBV5-6; size: -; J: TRBJ2-5; D: -; DNA: TGTGCCAGCAGCTCGGCACTTGGGAGATTTCGAGAGACCCAGTACTTC; CDR3: CASSSALGRFRETQYF
V: TRBV6-5; size: -; J: TRBJ1-1; D: -; DNA: TGTGCCAGCAAGGAGACAGCAACCTCCGAAGCTTTCTTT; CDR3: CASKETATSEAFF
V: TRBV4-3; size: many; J: TRBJ1-1; D: -; DNA: TGCGCCAGCAGCCGTAAAACCTCCGGGACGGCTTTGAACACTGAAGCTTTCTTT; CDR3: CASSRKTSGTALNTEAFF
V: TRBV11-2; size: -; J: TRBJ2-1; D: TRBD2; DNA: TGTGCCAGCAGCCGACTAGCGTCGAGCTCCTACAATGAGCAGTTCTTC; CDR3: CASSRLASSSYNEQFF
V: TRBV4-2; size: -; J: TRBJ2-1; D: -; DNA: TGTGCCAGCAGCCAAGATGGGGCCGTGAATGAGCAGTTCTTC; CDR3: CASSQDGAVNEQFF
V: TRBV10-3; size: -; J: TRBJ1-2; D: TRBD1; DNA: TGTGCCATCAGTGCTGACAGGGACGGAGGCTACACCTTC; CDR3: CAISADRDGGYTF
V: TRBV19; size: -; J: TRBJ1-5; D: TRBD1; DNA: TGTGCCAGTAGTACACAGGGGAACTATCAGCCCCAGCATTTT; CDR3: CASSTQGNYQPQHF
V: TRBV5-1; size: -; J: TRBJ2-3; D: TRBD2; DNA: TGCGCCAGCAGGGTTATAGCGGGAGGGCCTGGAGATACGCAGTATTTT; CDR3: CASRVIAGGPGDTQYF
V: TRBV5-1; size: -; J: TRBJ1-1; D: TRBD1; DNA: TGCGCCAGCAGCAGCAGGGGGTGGGGTCAGAACACTGAAGCTTTCTTT; CDR3: CASSSRGWGQNTEAFF
V: TRBV10-3; size: -; J: TRBJ2-3; D: TRBD2; DNA: TGTGCCATCAGTGAGCCCGCCGGGAGGTCCACAGATACGCAGTATTTT; CDR3: CAISEPAGRSTDTQYF
V: TRBV3-1/TRBV3-2; size: -; J: TRBJ1-1; D: -; DNA: TGTGCCAGCAGCCATCCAGGGGACACTGAAGCTTTCTTT; CDR3: CASSHPGDTEAFF
V: TRBV9; size: -; J: TRBJ2-6; D: TRBD1; DNA: TGTGCCAGCAGCAAGACAGGGGGTTCTGGGGCCAACGTCCTGACTTTC; CDR3: CASSKTGGSGANVLTF
V: TRBV3-1/TRBV3-2; size: once; J: TRBJ2-2; D: -; DNA: TGTGCCAGCAGCCAAGGGATGGTTGCCGGGGAGCTGTTTTTT; CDR3: CASSQGMVAGELFF
V: TRBV28; size: -; J: TRBJ1-1; D: -; DNA: TGTGCCAGCATGGGGGTTGGCTTCATGAACACTGAAGCTTTCTTT; CDR3: CASMGVGFMNTEAFF
V: TRBV15; size: -; J: TRBJ2-6; D: -; DNA: TGTGCCACCAGCAGAGATCCCTCGGGTGGGGCCAACGTCCTGACTTTC; CDR3: CATSRDPSGGANVLTF
V: TRBV6-1; size: -; J: TRBJ1-5; D: TRBD1; DNA: TGTGCCAGCAGTGTCCGGACAGGGGCAATAAGGAATCAGCCCCAGCATTTT; CDR3: CASSVRTGAIRNQPQHF
V: TRBV6-2/TRBV6-3; size: -; J: TRBJ1-5; D: -; DNA: TGTGCCAGCAGTTCCTTCAGCCGGCAGGGTGGGCATCAGCCCCAGCATTTT; CDR3: CASSSFSRQGGHQPQHF
V: TRBV11-3; size: -; J: TRBJ2-2; D: TRBD2; DNA: TGTGCCAGCAGCAAACTAGCGTCCGGGGAGCTGTTTTTT; CDR3: CASSKLASGELFF
V: TRBV27; size: once; J: TRBJ1-2; D: TRBD1; DNA: TGTGCCAGCAGCTTGAGAGGACAGGGTCCCTATGGCTACACCTTC; CDR3: CASSLRGQGPYGYTF
V: TRBV3-1/TRBV3-2; size: -; J: TRBJ2-7; D: -; DNA: TGTGCCAGCAGCCCGGGACCAAGCGACGAGCAGTACTTC; CDR3: CASSPGPSDEQYF
V: TRBV5-4; size: -; J: TRBJ1-2; D: -; DNA: TGTGCCAGCAGCTTGGAAAGGCAGGGGTATGGCTACACCTTC; CDR3: CASSLERQGYGYTF
V: TRBV27; size: -; J: TRBJ2-1; D: -; DNA: TGTGCCAGCAGTCCCGAGCTGGGGCGGAATGAGCAGTTCTTC; CDR3: CASSPELGRNEQFF
V: TRBV2; size: -; J: TRBJ2-7; D: TRBD1; DNA: TGTGCCGGACAGGTAACCCTAGTCTACGAGCAGTACTTC; CDR3: CAGQVTLVYEQYF
V: TRBV9; size: -; J: TRBJ1-1; D: TRBD1; DNA: TGTGCCAGCAGCAGGGGACAGGGGAACACTGAAGCTTTCTTT; CDR3: CASSRGQGNTEAFF
V: TRBV6-2/TRBV6-3; size: -; J: TRBJ1-2; D: -; DNA: TGTGCCAGCAGTTACCCTCAGGGCAGGCCTAACTATGGCTACACCTTC; CDR3: CASSYPQGRPNYGYTF
V: TRBV27; size: -; J: TRBJ1-4; D: TRBD1; DNA: TGTGCCAGCAGTCCCCGGGGACAGAGCGGGAATGAAAAACTGTTTTTT; CDR3: CASSPRGQSGNEKLFF
V: TRBV25-1; size: few; J: TRBJ2-7; D: TRBD2; DNA: TGTGCCAGCGGGATTAGCAGGGAGGGCGAGCAGTACTTC; CDR3: CASGISREGEQYF
V: TRBV6-5; size: -; J: TRBJ2-7; D: -; DNA: TGTGCCAGCGGGATCCGGGACACCACTTACGAGCAGTACTTC; CDR3: CASGIRDTTYEQYF